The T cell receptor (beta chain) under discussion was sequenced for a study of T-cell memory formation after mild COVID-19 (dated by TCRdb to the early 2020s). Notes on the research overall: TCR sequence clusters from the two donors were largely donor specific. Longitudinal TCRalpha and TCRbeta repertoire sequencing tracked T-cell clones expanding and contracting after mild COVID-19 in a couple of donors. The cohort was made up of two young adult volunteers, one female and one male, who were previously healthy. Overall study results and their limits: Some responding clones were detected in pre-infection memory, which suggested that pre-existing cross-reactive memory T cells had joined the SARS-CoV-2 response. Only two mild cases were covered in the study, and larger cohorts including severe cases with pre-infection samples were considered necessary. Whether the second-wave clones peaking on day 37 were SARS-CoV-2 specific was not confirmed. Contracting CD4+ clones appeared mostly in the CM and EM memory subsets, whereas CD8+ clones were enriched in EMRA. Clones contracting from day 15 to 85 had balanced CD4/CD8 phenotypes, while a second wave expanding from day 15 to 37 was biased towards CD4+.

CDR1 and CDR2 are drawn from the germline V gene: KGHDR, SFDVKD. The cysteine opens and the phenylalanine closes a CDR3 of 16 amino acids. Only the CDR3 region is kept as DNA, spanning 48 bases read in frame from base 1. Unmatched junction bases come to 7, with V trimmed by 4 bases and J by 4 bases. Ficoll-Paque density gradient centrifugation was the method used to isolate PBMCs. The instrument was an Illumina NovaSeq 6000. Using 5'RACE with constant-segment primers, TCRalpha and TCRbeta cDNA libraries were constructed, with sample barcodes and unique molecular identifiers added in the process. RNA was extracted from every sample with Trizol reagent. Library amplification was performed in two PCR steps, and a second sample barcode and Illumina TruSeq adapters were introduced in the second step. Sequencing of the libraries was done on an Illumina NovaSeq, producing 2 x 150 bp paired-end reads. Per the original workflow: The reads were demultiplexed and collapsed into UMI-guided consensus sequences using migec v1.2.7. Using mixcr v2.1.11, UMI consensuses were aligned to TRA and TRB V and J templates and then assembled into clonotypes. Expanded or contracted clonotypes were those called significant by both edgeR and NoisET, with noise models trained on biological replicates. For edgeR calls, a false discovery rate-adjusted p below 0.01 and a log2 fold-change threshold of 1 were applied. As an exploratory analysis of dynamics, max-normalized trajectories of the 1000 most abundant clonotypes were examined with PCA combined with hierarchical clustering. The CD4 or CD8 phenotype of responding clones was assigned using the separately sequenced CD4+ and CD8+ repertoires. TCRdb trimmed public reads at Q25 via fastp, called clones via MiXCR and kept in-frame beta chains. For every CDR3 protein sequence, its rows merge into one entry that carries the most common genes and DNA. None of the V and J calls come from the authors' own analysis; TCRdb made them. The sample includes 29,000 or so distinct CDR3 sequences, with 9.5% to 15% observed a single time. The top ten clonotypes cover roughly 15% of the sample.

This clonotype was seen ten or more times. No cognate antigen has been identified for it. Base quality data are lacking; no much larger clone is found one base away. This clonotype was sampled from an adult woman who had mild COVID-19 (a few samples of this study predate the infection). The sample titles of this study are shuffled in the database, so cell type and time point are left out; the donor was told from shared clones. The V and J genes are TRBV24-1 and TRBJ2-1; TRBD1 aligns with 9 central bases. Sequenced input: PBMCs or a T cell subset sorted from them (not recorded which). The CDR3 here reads CATSDPTGGGYNEQFF. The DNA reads TGTGCCACCAGTGACCCGACAGGGGGTGGATACAATGAGCAGTTCTTC.